This T cell receptor (beta chain) was identified during a study of T cell responses to AZD1222 COVID-19 vaccine (dated by TCRdb to the early 2020s). About the full investigation: TCR sequencing covered more than 230 trial participants: 200 to 220 given two doses of AZD1222 and around 25 given two doses of MenACWY control vaccine. Trial participants were enrolled by age into 18-55, 56-69 and 70-plus year subgroups, with approximately 160, 26 and 62 TCR-sequenced participants respectively. General findings and caveats noted by the study authors: Because no day 14 peak-response samples were available, the repertoires could be characterized only after the peak T cell response. Participants were mostly white British, with more females than males. The authors suggested clonal diversity may have been underestimated. Conclusions about previously exposed vaccinees are limited because only five to seven AZD1222 recipients were SARS-CoV-2 seropositive at baseline. In the small 56-69-year group, the increase in depth fell short of significance, most likely because of low power. Vaccine-associated CD4 TCRs spanned the whole spike protein, with dominant responses in regions 160-218 and 743-854. Spike-specific TCR breadth and depth rose significantly after two AZD1222 doses compared with day 0 and with MenACWY recipients. Reportedly, close to half of the unique spike-specific TCRs recognized epitopes lying outside the regions that are mutated in the B.1.351 and B.1.1.7 variants.

V loses 5 bases, J loses 8 bases, and the germline ends lie 18 bases apart. CDR1 and CDR2, per the germline V gene (reference sequence), are SEHNR and FQNEAQ. CDR3 length: 14 amino acids, cysteine to phenylalanine. The only DNA kept is the CDR3, 42 bases in frame from the first base. About this clone: There is no known antigen for this receptor. The sample holds no much larger clone one base away, and base qualities are not on file.

The CDR3 regions of human TCRbeta chains were analyzed by immunosequencing. For the original study's pipeline: TCRs in the repertoires were matched against a reference library of SARS-CoV-2-specific TCRs that had been generated with the MIRA antigen-specificity platform. Breadth was defined as the fraction of unique TCRs that were SARS-CoV-2-associated, and depth was defined as the fraction of total T cells that were SARS-CoV-2-associated. Using the MIRA data, each spike-specific TCR was mapped to the spike region that the TCR reacts to and placed in a CD4 or CD8 class. Log10-transformed breadth and depth values were compared by one-way ANOVA with Sidak's multiple comparisons tests. Drawn from immuneACCESS, this table holds only the in-frame rearrangements with V and J called that TCRdb kept. Clones are partly lost; checked studies trace under half to an unresolved V gene and leave the rest unexplained. V, J and clone size are those of that table, while D and trimming were read from the DNA. For this sample there are about 160,000 clones; around 94% appear just once. 5.1% of the sample is taken by the ten largest.

This sample's time point label indicates: about 28 days (+/-7) after the second vaccine dose. AZD1222 recipients whose second dose came at about 4 weeks and those whose second dose came at about 12 weeks were combined into one group, since spike-specific TCR depth and breadth did not differ between the two schedules. Samples from vaccinated people were obtained from the UK trials COV001 and COV002, which included a single-blind randomized controlled phase 2/3 trial of AZD1222 (ChAdOx1 nCoV-19) in healthy adults. For TCRbeta chain sequencing, PBMC samples were collected from trial participants at day 0 and at day 28 after the second dose.

This TCR derives from an adult who received the AZD1222 COVID-19 vaccine. The chain is made from TRBV7-9 and TRBJ1-2; no D gene is confidently identified. Sequencing was performed on peripheral blood, taken 28 days after the second AZD1222 dose. The DNA sequence is TGTGCCAGCAGCACCCATATGGGAGAAGGGGGCTACACCTTC. Translated, this is CASSTHMGEGGYTF.